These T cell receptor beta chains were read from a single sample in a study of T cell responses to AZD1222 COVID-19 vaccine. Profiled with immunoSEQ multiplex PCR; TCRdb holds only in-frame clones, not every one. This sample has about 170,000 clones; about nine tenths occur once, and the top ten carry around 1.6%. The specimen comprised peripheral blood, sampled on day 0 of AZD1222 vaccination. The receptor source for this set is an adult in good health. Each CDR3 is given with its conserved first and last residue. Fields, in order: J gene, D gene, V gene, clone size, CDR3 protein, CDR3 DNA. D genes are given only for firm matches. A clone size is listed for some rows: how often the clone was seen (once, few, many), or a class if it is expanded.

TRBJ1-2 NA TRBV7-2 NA CASSLQASNYGYTF TGTGCCAGCAGCTTACAGGCGTCTAACTATGGCTACACCTTC
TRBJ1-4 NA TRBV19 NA CASSRLGAPDEKLFF TGTGCCAGTAGTAGGTTGGGGGCGCCGGATGAAAAACTGTTTTTT
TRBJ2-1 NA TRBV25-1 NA CASSVITGNEQFF TGTGCCAGCAGTGTTATAACAGGCAATGAGCAGTTCTTC
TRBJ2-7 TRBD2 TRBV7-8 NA CASSLRSGSGYEQYF TGTGCCAGCAGCTTACGTAGCGGGAGTGGGTACGAGCAGTACTTC
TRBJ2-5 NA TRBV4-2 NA CASSQEAKETQYF TGTGCCAGCAGCCAAGAGGCTAAAGAGACCCAGTACTTC
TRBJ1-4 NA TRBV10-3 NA CAISAGSNEKLFF TGTGCCATCAGTGCAGGGTCTAATGAAAAACTGTTTTTT
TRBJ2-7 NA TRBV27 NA CASSLLGRENEQYF TGTGCCAGCAGTTTACTAGGCAGGGAAAACGAGCAGTACTTC
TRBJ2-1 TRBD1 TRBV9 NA CASSGLRQGTSNEQFF TGTGCCAGCAGCGGCCTTCGACAGGGTACCTCCAATGAGCAGTTCTTC
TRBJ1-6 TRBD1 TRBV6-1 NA CASSEGGGFNSPLHF TGTGCCAGCAGCGAAGGAGGGGGCTTTAATTCACCCCTCCACTTT
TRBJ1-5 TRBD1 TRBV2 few CASSFTTGENQPQHF TGTGCCAGCAGTTTCACAACAGGGGAGAATCAGCCCCAGCATTTT
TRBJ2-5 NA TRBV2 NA CASNRQGLQETQYF TGTGCCAGCAATAGACAGGGACTACAAGAGACCCAGTACTTC
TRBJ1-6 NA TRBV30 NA CAWSPRGIYNNSPLHF TGTGCCTGGAGTCCTCGGGGCATCTATAATAATTCACCCCTCCACTTT
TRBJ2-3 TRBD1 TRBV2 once CASSSEPGQRTDTQYF TGTGCCAGCAGCTCAGAACCGGGACAGCGCACAGATACGCAGTATTTT
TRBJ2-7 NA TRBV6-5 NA CATEGLGSYEQYF TGTGCCACAGAGGGACTGGGTTCCTACGAGCAGTACTTC
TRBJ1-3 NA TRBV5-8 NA CASSLAEGSGPAGNTIYF TGTGCCAGCAGCTTGGCCGAGGGGTCCGGGCCTGCAGGAAACACCATATATTTT
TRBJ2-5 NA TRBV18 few CASSPPQGGSQETQYF TGTGCCAGCTCACCACCGCAGGGGGGGTCCCAAGAGACCCAGTACTTC
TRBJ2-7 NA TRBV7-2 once CASRDPSIGQPYEQYF TGTGCCAGCAGAGATCCGTCGATCGGGCAGCCCTACGAGCAGTACTTC
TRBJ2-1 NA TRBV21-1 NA CASSNLQGETYNEQFF TGTGCCAGCAGCAACCTACAGGGGGAGACTTACAATGAGCAGTTCTTC
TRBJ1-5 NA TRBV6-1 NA CASSEFAGAGNQPQHF TGTGCCAGCAGTGAATTTGCGGGGGCCGGGAATCAGCCCCAGCATTTT
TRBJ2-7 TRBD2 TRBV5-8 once CASSFSSGTNYEQYF TGTGCCAGCAGCTTCTCCTCAGGGACTAACTACGAGCAGTACTTC
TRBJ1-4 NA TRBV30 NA CACTIQGRANEKLFF TGTGCCTGCACCATTCAGGGGCGGGCTAATGAAAAACTGTTTTTT
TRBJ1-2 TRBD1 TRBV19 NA CASSFRTGAGYTF TGTGCCAGTAGTTTCCGGACAGGGGCGGGCTACACCTTC
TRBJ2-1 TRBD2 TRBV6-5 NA CASSYSLADNEQFF TGTGCCAGCAGTTACTCGCTAGCGGACAATGAGCAGTTCTTC
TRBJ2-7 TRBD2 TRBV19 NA CASSIAGGDEQYF TGTGCCAGTAGTATCGCGGGAGGAGACGAGCAGTACTTC
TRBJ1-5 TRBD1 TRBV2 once CASRETGYGVMEPQHF TGTGCCAGCAGAGAGACAGGGTACGGGGTCATGGAGCCCCAGCATTTT
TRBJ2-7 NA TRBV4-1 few CASSDKGQIGSYEQYF TGCGCCAGCAGTGACAAGGGACAAATAGGCTCCTACGAGCAGTACTTC
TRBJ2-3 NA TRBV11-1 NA CASSPRGDTQYF TGTGCCAGCAGCCCCCGGGGAGATACGCAGTATTTT
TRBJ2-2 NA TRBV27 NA CASSSTRVTGELFF TGTGCCAGCAGTTCCACTCGGGTTACCGGGGAGCTGTTTTTT
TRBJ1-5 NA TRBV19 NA CASSMQGFQPQHF TGTGCCAGTAGTATGCAGGGGTTTCAGCCCCAGCATTTT
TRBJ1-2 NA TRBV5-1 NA CASSLRPQQGGNGYTF TGCGCCAGCAGCTTGCGCCCTCAACAGGGAGGAAATGGCTACACCTTC
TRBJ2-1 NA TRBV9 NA CASSVRGESYNEQFF TGTGCCAGCAGCGTCCGGGGAGAATCCTACAATGAGCAGTTCTTC
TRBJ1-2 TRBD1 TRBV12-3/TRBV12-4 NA CASSQQGVYGYTF TGTGCCAGCAGTCAACAGGGGGTGTATGGCTACACCTTC
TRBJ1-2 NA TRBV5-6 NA CASSFQRDYGYTF TGTGCCAGCAGCTTTCAACGGGACTATGGCTACACCTTC
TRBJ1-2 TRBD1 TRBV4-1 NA CASSWDRGPYGYTF TGCGCCAGCAGCTGGGACAGGGGACCCTATGGCTACACCTTC
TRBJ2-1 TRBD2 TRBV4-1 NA CASSQALASGSKNEQFF TGCGCCAGCAGCCAAGCCCTAGCTAGCGGGAGTAAAAATGAGCAGTTCTTC
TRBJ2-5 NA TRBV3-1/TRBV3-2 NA CASSQDWQRETQYF TGTGCCAGCAGCCAAGATTGGCAGCGGGAGACCCAGTACTTC
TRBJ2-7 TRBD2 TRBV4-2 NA CASSQDPVGLAGVMAYEQYF TGTGCCAGCAGCCAAGACCCCGTCGGACTAGCGGGAGTAATGGCATACGAGCAGTACTTC
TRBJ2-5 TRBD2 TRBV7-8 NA CASSNTGTSGRETQYF TGTGCCAGCAGCAATACCGGGACTAGCGGGAGAGAGACCCAGTACTTC
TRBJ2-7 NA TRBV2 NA CASSDTSYEQYF TGTGCCAGCAGTGACACTAGCTACGAGCAGTACTTC
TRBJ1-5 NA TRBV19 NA CASTIRGSNQPQHF TGTGCCAGTACAATAAGGGGGAGCAATCAGCCCCAGCATTTT
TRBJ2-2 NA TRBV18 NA CASSPPRVSGELFF TGTGCCAGCTCACCACCGAGGGTCTCCGGGGAGCTGTTTTTT
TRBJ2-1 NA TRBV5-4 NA CASSSLLGRTEQFF TGTGCCAGCAGCTCCCTCCTAGGTCGTACTGAGCAGTTCTTC
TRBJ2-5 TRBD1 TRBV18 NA CASSGDRQETQYF TGTGCCAGCTCTGGGGACAGGCAAGAGACCCAGTACTTC
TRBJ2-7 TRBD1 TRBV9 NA CASSFRTGTSVYEQYF TGTGCCAGCAGCTTCCGGACAGGCACCTCGGTCTACGAGCAGTACTTC
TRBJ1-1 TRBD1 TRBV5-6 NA CASSSDRGRIVNTEAFF TGTGCCAGCAGCAGTGACAGGGGGCGAATTGTGAACACTGAAGCTTTCTTT
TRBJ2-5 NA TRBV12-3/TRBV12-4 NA CASSLVGWETQYF TGTGCCAGCAGTTTAGTGGGTTGGGAGACCCAGTACTTC
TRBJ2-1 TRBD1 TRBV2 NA CASSAPGQGARNEQFF TGTGCCAGCAGTGCCCCCGGACAGGGGGCAAGAAATGAGCAGTTCTTC
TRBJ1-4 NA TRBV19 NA CASSILNGEKLFF TGTGCCAGTAGTATTTTGAATGGGGAAAAACTGTTTTTT
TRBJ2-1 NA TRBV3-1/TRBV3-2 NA CASSLLGGALHNEQFF TGTGCCAGCAGCCTATTGGGCGGGGCCCTTCACAATGAGCAGTTCTTC
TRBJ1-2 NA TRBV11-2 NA CASSDTGFSGYTF TGTGCCAGCAGCGACACAGGGTTTTCTGGCTACACCTTC
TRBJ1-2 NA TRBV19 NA CASSRLSYDNYGYTF TGTGCCAGTAGTAGATTGAGCTACGATAACTATGGCTACACCTTC
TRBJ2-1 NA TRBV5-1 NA CASKNRSSYNEQFF TGCGCCAGCAAGAATCGGAGCTCCTACAATGAGCAGTTCTTC